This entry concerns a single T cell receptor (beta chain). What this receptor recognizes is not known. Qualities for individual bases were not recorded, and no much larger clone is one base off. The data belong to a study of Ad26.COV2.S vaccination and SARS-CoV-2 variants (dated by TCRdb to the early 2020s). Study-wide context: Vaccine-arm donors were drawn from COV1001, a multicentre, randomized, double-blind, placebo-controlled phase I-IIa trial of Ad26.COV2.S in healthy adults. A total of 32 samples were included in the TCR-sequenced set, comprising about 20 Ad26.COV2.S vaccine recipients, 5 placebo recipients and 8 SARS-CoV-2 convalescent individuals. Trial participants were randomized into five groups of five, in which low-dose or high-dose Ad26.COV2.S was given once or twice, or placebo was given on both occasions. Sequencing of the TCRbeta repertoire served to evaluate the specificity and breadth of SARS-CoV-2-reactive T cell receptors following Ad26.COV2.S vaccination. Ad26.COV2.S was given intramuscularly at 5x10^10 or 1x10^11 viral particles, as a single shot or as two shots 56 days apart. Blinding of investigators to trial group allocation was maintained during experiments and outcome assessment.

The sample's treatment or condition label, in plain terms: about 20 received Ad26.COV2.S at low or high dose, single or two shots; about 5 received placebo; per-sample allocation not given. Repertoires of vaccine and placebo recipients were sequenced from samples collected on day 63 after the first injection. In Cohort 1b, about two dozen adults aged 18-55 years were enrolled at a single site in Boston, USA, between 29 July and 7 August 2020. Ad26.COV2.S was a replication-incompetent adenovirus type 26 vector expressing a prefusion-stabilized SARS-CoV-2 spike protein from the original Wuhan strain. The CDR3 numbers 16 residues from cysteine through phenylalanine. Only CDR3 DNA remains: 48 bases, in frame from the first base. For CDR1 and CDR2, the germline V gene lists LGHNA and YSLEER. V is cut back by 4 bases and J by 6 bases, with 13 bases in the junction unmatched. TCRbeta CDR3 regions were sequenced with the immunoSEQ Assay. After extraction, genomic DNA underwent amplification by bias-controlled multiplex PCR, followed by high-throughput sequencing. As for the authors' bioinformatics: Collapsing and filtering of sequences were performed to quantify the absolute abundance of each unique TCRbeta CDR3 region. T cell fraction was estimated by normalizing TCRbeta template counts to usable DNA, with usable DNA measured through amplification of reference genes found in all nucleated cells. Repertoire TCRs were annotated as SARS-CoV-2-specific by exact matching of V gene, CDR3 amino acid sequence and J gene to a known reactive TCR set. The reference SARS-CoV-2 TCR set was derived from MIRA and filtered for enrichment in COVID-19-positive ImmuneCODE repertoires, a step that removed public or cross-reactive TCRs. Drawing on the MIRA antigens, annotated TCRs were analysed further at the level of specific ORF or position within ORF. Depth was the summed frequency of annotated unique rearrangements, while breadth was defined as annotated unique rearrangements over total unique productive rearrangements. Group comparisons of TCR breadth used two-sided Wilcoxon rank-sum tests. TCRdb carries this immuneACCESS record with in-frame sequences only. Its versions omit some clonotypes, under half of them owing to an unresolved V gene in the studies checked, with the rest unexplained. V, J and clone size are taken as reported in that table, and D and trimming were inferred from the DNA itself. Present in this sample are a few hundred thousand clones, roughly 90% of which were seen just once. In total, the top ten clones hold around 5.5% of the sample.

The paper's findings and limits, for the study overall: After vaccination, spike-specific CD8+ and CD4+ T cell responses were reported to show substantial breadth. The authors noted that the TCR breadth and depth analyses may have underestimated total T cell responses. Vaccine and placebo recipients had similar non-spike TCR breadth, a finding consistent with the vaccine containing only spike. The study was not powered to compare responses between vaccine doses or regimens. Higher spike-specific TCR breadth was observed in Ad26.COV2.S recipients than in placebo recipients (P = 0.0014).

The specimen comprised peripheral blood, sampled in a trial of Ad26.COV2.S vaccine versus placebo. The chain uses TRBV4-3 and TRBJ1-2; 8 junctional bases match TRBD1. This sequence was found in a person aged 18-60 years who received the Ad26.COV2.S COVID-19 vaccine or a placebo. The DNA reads TGCGCCAGCAGCCGGTGGTTTCCGGACAGGGAGGATGGCTACACCTTC. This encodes CASSRWFPDREDGYTF.